Here is one T cell receptor (beta chain) with its context. The antigen remains unidentified. The record originates from a study of shared clonotypes between healthy human individuals. Study background: Each donor's CD8 memory used one plate, CD8 naive two, each CD4 subset three.

The CDR3 has 20 residues. Looked up from germline, CDR1 is MNHEY and CDR2 is SMNVEV (reference sequence). Trimming at V came to 6 bases and at J to 4 bases, leaving 19 bases not matched to a gene. Repertoires were generated with immunoSEQ multiplex PCR, while TCRdb's copy carries only in-frame clones and drops some. This repertoire shows some 2.3 million clones, just over 90% found once; its top ten account for 0.39%. General study findings and limits: Non-shared clonotypes displayed generation probabilities falling below those of clonotypes present in all four donors.

The rearrangement links TRBV27 to TRBJ2-5; TRBD2 agrees at 14 bases. Sequencing was carried out using naive CD4+ T cells from PBMCs. Specified subset: CD45RA+ positively selected. This receptor was taken from a man between 18 and 35 years old in good health. Some clones in this sample may be carry-over from other donors' samples. The chain's CDR3 is CASRLTGPGLAGVKGETQYF. The CDR3 region has the DNA TGTGCCAGCAGACTTACTGGACCGGGACTAGCGGGAGTAAAGGGAGAGACCCAGTACTTC.